This TCR beta chain was obtained from a study of T cell responses to AZD1222 COVID-19 vaccine. Across the whole study: Whether given at about 4 or about 12 weeks, second doses were pooled.

Study findings and constraints: Seropositive at baseline were only a handful of AZD1222 recipients.

The method was immunoSEQ multiplex PCR; TCRdb's version includes in-frame clones alone and lacks a portion of them. The sample has about 140,000 clones; about 91% are singletons. A remark on this clone: Its antigen is not identified. Germline and junction disagree at one end, which may indicate a read error.

The CDR3 spans 14 residues. Germline V gene lookup returns CDR1 LGHDT and CDR2 YNNKEL (reference sequence). The chain carries TRBV3-1 (or the pseudogene TRBV3-2) and TRBJ2-6; 9 nucleotides align to TRBD1. The origin of this receptor is an adult in good health. Sequences were derived from peripheral blood, sampled on day 0 of AZD1222 vaccination. CDR3 region: CASSHRTGVNVLTF. CDR3 nucleotides: TGTGCCAGCAGCCACCGGACAGGGGTCAACGTCCTGACTTTC.